This record looks at one T cell receptor (beta chain) sequence and its context. The treatment was: about 20 received Ad26.COV2.S at low or high dose, single or two shots; a few received placebo; per-sample allocation not given. Vaccine and placebo recipients were sampled on day 63 after the first injection. This sample was included in a study of Ad26.COV2.S vaccination and SARS-CoV-2 variants. Measured with immunoSEQ multiplex PCR; TCRdb has only the in-frame clones, and not every one. The table lists about 390,000 clones, around 92% of them singletons, with approximately 1.6% in the top ten. Trimming stripped 2 bases from V and 6 bases from J, with 17 bases between. The CDR3 is made up of 15 amino acids. Germline lookup yields CDR1 ENHRY and CDR2 SYGVKD.

Specimen: peripheral blood, collected in a trial of Ad26.COV2.S vaccine versus placebo. The rearrangement joins TRBV10-3 to TRBJ2-7; possibly TRBD2 for D (5 bases). The receptor comes from a person between 18 and 60 years old who received the Ad26.COV2.S COVID-19 vaccine or a placebo. CDR3 residues: CAISETSRAGREQYF. CDR3 DNA sequence: TGTGCCATCAGTGAGACAAGTAGGGCGGGCCGCGAGCAGTACTTC.